The 21 T cell receptor beta chains reported below all come from one sample, sequenced in a study of cytomegalovirus exposure and HLA in healthy donors. Some clones are missing from TCRdb's copy, which holds only in-frame ones; the method was immunoSEQ multiplex PCR. The sample shows some 65,000 clones, around 97% of them seen only once. Material: PBMCs. Source of these receptors: a man younger than 35 in good health and CMV-seronegative.

CDR3 in amino acids: CASSITVNTEAFF. CDR3 DNA: TGCGCCAGCAGCATAACGGTGAACACTGAAGCTTTCTTT. The chain links TRBV5-1 to TRBJ1-1; no clear D gene. CDR1 SGHRS and CDR2 YFSETQ come from the germline V gene. Trimming left V 4 bases short and J 0 bases short, with 7 bases between. The CDR3 extends over 13 amino acids.

A note on this clone: An end of the junction does not agree with germline; a read error may underlie this. The chain links TRBV7-7 to TRBJ2-2; 8 bases are a match to TRBD1. The CDR3 is 14 residues long. From germline, CDR1 is SSHAT and CDR2 FNYEAQ (reference sequence). The CDR3: CASSLQGGAGELFF. The CDR3 coding sequence is TGTGCTAGCAGCTTACAGGGGGGCGCCGGGGAGCTGTTTTTT. Using reference TRBV7-7 and TRBJ2-2 for the parts outside the CDR3, the full variable domain is GAGVSQSPRYKVTKRGQDVTLRCDPISSHATLYWYQQALGQGPEFLTYFNYEAQPDKSGLPSDRFSAERPEGSISTLTIQRTEQRDSAMYRCASSLQGGAGELFFGEGSRLTVL.

The J gene is TRBJ1-6, the V gene TRBV13; D might be TRBD1 (6 bases). The CDR3 has 18 residues. Trimming cost V 7 bases and J 0 bases, with 19 bases left between them. CDR1 PRHDT and CDR2 FYEKMQ come from the germline V gene (reference sequence). The CDR3 spells CASTFRGGVFSYNSPLHF. CDR3 coding DNA: TGTGCCAGCACCTTTAGAGGGGGGGTCTTCTCCTATAATTCACCCCTCCACTTT.

The chain combines TRBV2 with TRBJ1-1, with D perhaps TRBD1 (5 bases). Germline values: CDR1 SNHLY, CDR2 FYNNEI. The length of the CDR3 is 16 residues. Trimming cost V 5 bases and J 5 bases, with 21 bases left between them. As DNA, the CDR3 is TGTGCCAGCAGTTCCCTCGGGGGGGGAGGTTTGACTGAAGCTTTCTTT. It specifies CASSSLGGGGLTEAFF.

This rearrangement joins TRBV29-1 to TRBJ2-7, with D unclear. Trimming cost V 4 bases and J 3 bases, with 10 bases left between them. CDR3 length: 12 residues. Germline V gene sequence: CDR1 SQVTM, CDR2 ANQGSEA. The CDR3 is CSVGQAGYEQYF. The DNA of the CDR3 is TGCAGCGTTGGCCAGGCAGGCTACGAGCAGTACTTC.

The chain is built from TRBV27 and TRBJ2-7, with TRBD1 matching 8 bases. The CDR3 has 16 amino acids. The germline CDR1 and CDR2 sequences are MNHEY and SMNVEV (reference sequence). V shed 0 bases and J 1 base; nucleotides not matched to a gene: 5. CDR3: CASSLSGTGYSYEQYF. CDR3 DNA: TGTGCCAGCAGTTTATCCGGGACAGGTTATTCCTACGAGCAGTACTTC.

V usage is TRBV25-1 and J usage is TRBJ1-2; D is undetermined. This CDR3 is built from 12 residues. CDR1 and CDR2 (germline): MGHDK, SYGVNS. V was pared by 4 bases and J by 2 bases, with 5 bases between. CDR3 protein: CASSGENYGYTF. The CDR3 coding sequence is TGTGCCAGCAGTGGAGAGAACTATGGCTACACCTTC.

The gene calls are TRBV5-8 and TRBJ1-5; 9 nucleotides agree with TRBD1. Germline assignment: CDR1 SGHTS and CDR2 YDEGEE. The CDR3 has 14 amino acids. Losses at the gene ends were 5 bases for V and 6 bases for J; bases not matched to a gene: 6. In DNA, the CDR3 is TGTGCCAGCAGACGGACAGGGGAACGTCAGCCCCAGCATTTT. It codes for CASRRTGERQPQHF.

This sequence joins TRBV9 and TRBJ2-6, with TRBD1 matching over 7 bases. Germline-derived CDR1 and CDR2 are SGDLS and YYNGEE. Trimming removed 4 bases from V and 4 bases from J; junction bases left unmatched: 8. CDR3 size: 16 residues. The CDR3 DNA reads as TGTGCCAGCAGCAACACAGGGGTTTCAGGGGCCAACGTCCTGACTTTC. Translating it yields CASSNTGVSGANVLTF.

The chain carries TRBV7-9 and TRBJ1-1; no clear D. The CDR3 runs 12 residues. CDR1 SEHNR and CDR2 FQNEAQ come from the germline V gene (reference sequence). V shed 4 bases and J shed 11 bases, with 14 bases lying between them. CDR3 sequence (DNA): TGTGCCAGCAGCTCCGAGGCCCTGCGGGCTTTCTTT. Translated: CASSSEALRAFF.

V gene TRBV18 combines with J gene TRBJ2-5; perhaps TRBD1 as D (5 bases). The V end was cut by 2 bases, the J end by 5 bases, with 6 bases between. This CDR3 comprises 12 residues. Germline V gene sequence: CDR1 KGHSH, CDR2 LQKENI. The CDR3 loop is CASSPRGETQYF. As DNA, the CDR3 is TGTGCCAGCTCACCAAGGGGCGAGACCCAGTACTTC.

This rearrangement joins TRBV29-1 to TRBJ1-1; TRBD1 matches 7 bases. Germline assignment: CDR1 SQVTM and CDR2 ANQGSEA. The CDR3 extends over 14 amino acids. J gave up 5 bases and V 1 base, and 7 bases lay outside the gene matches. CDR3 residues: CSVEGGRGRTEAFF. CDR3 in DNA: TGCAGCGTTGAAGGTGGTAGGGGGCGAACTGAAGCTTTCTTT.

The gene calls are TRBV25-1 and TRBJ1-1; D not certain. V gave up 3 bases and J gave up 3 bases, with 5 bases separating them. The germline V gene has CDR1 MGHDK and CDR2 SYGVNS. There are 12 residues in the CDR3. The CDR3 region is CASSESYTEAFF. Written as DNA, the CDR3 is TGTGCCAGCAGTGAGTCGTACACTGAAGCTTTCTTT.

The V gene is TRBV7-9, the J gene TRBJ2-7; 7 nucleotides align to TRBD2. V trimming: 2 bases; J trimming: 2 bases; junction bases outside the gene matches: 9. Germline V lookup: CDR1 SEHNR, CDR2 FQNEAQ (reference sequence). The CDR3 is 16 residues long. The DNA of the CDR3 is TGTGCCAGCAGCTTATGGGGGGAGGGCCATACCTACGAGCAGTACTTC. This gives the protein CASSLWGEGHTYEQYF.

The CDR3 nucleotides are TGTGCCAGCAGCTTTTTCAGGGATGGCTACACCTTC. The encoded protein is CASSFFRDGYTF. V usage is TRBV11-2 and J usage is TRBJ1-2; D is possibly TRBD1 (5 bases). Trimming left V 3 bases short and J 6 bases short, with 8 bases between. Per germline, CDR1 SGHAT and CDR2 FQNNGV. CDR3 length: 12 amino acids.

The chain couples TRBV5-6 to TRBJ2-1; possible D gene TRBD2, 6 bases. Looked up from germline, CDR1 is SGHDT and CDR2 is YYEEEE. The germline V and J ends were trimmed by 3 bases and 6 bases, with 16 bases remaining between them. CDR3 length: 15 residues. CDR3 sequence: CASSWGGVAVNEQFF. The CDR3 bases are TGTGCCAGCAGCTGGGGCGGGGTAGCGGTCAATGAGCAGTTCTTC.

This clone came up once. J is TRBJ2-6 and V is TRBV6-1; 7 positions match TRBD1. The germline gives CDR1 MNHNS, CDR2 SASEGT. The CDR3 has 20 amino acids. The ends lost 0 bases at V and 0 bases at J; junction bases unmatched: 11. As DNA, the CDR3 is TGTGCCAGCAGTGAAGCGCGAGACAGGGCCTATTCCTCTGGGGCCAACGTCCTGACTTTC. It is translated as CASSEARDRAYSSGANVLTF.

The chain joins TRBV5-1 to TRBJ1-2, with D unclear. This CDR3 is built from 15 residues. The germline V gene has CDR1 SGHRS and CDR2 YFSETQ. Trimming pared 6 bases from V and 6 bases from J, leaving 21 bases between. The CDR3: CASKYGNLEANGYTF. CDR3 DNA: TGCGCCAGCAAGTACGGAAACCTCGAGGCAAATGGCTACACCTTC.

The rearrangement joins TRBV10-3 to TRBJ2-1; TRBD2 matches 13 bases. The CDR3 contains 17 residues. The J segment lost 5 bases and the V segment lost 6 bases, leaving 10 bases of the junction unmatched. Germline CDR1 and CDR2: ENHRY and SYGVKD. As DNA, the CDR3 is TGTGCCATCAGAGGACTAGCGGGAGATCGGTGGAACAATGAGCAGTTCTTC. This encodes CAIRGLAGDRWNNEQFF.

The sample holds one count of this clone. The chain links TRBV5-6 to TRBJ2-7; D remains unclear. The CDR3 runs to 14 residues. Trimming pared 0 bases from V and 5 bases from J, leaving 12 bases between. In germline, CDR1 is SGHDT, CDR2 YYEEEE. CDR3 bases: TGTGCCAGCAGCTTGGAGAACAGCCTCCACGAGCAGTACTTC. This encodes CASSLENSLHEQYF.

This chain links TRBV29-1 with TRBJ1-2, with 9 bases matching TRBD1. The germline CDR1 and CDR2 sequences are SQVTM and ANQGSEA. The CDR3 is made up of 14 amino acids. V was pared by 4 bases and J by 8 bases, with 11 bases of the junction left unmatched. DNA of the CDR3: TGCAGCGTTGGATTCCCGGGACAGGGTGAGGGCTACACCTTC. This encodes CSVGFPGQGEGYTF.